What follows is one TCR beta chain and its context. The sample comes from a study of blood T cell repertoires in COVID-19. Whole-study context: Spain, Italy and the United States supplied samples that represented acute and convalescent COVID-19.

From germline, CDR1 is SEHNR and CDR2 FQNEAQ (reference sequence). This CDR3 contains 14 residues. J was trimmed by 6 bases and V by 2 bases; bases with no gene match: 6. Original methodology: Reference gene primer amplification in the assay estimated nucleated cell counts. The data were produced by immunoSEQ multiplex PCR, yet TCRdb's version contains in-frame clones alone and is incomplete. The DNA was the basis for D and trimming; V, J and clone size are from that table. The sample holds some 150,000 clones, 85% seen once. This TCR derives from a woman aged 40-49 years who had recovered from COVID-19. The chain carries TRBV7-9 and TRBJ1-2; 7 nucleotides match TRBD1. Sequencing was done on a sample of PBMCs or T cells enriched from blood (not recorded which). CDR3 amino acids: CASSLLQGLDGYTF. CDR3 in DNA: TGTGCCAGCAGCTTACTACAGGGGCTGGATGGCTACACCTTC.